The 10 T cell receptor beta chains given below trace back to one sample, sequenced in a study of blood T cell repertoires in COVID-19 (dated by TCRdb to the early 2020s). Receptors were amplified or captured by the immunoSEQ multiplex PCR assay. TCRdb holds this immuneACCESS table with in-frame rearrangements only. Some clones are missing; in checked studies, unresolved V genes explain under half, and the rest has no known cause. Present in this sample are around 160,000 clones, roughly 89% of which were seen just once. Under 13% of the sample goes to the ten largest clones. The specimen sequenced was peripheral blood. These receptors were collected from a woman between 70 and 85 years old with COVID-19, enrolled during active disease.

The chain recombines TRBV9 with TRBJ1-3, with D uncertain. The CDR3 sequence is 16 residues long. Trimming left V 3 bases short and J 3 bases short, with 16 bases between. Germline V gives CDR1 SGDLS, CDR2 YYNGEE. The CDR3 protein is CASSALLGSGGNTIYF. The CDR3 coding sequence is TGTGCCAGCAGCGCATTATTGGGGAGTGGTGGAAACACCATATATTTT.

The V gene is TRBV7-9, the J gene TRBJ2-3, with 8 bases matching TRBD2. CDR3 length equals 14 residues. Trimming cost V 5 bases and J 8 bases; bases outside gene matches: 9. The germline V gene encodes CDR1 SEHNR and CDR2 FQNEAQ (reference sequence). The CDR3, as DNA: TGTGCCAGCAGCCCCCCGGCCGGGGGGGGTACGCAGTATTTT. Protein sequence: CASSPPAGGGTQYF. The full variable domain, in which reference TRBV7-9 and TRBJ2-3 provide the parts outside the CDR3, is DTGVSQNPRHKITKRGQNVTFRCDPISEHNRLYWYRQTLGQGPEFLTYFQNEAQLEKSRLLSDRFSAERPKGSFSTLEIQRTEQGDSAMYLCASSPPAGGGTQYFGPGTRLTVL.

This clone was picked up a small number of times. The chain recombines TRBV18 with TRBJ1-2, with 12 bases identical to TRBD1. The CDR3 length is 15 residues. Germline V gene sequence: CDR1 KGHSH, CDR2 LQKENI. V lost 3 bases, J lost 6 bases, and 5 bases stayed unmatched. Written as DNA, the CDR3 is TGTGCCAGCTCACCCCGGGGACAGGGGGCGGATGGCTACACCTTC. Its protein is CASSPRGQGADGYTF.

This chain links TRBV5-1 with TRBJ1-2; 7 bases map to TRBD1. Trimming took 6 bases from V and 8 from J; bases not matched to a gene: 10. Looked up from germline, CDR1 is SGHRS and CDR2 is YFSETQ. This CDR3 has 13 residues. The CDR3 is CASTIDRVGGYTF. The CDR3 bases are TGCGCCAGCACCATCGACAGGGTTGGCGGCTACACCTTC.

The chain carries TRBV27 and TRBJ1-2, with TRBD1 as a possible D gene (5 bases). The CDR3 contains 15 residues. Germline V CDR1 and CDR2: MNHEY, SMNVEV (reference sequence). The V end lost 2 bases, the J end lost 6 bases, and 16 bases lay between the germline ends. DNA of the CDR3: TGTGCCAGCAGTTTAACTGACAGAGGCTCCCATGGCTACACCTTC. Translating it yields CASSLTDRGSHGYTF.

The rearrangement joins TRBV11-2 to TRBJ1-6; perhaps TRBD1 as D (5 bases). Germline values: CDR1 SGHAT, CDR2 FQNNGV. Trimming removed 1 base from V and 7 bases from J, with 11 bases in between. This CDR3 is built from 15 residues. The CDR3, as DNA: TGTGCCAGCAGCTTAGCAGGGCAGGGAAATTCACCCCTCCACTTT. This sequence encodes CASSLAGQGNSPLHF.

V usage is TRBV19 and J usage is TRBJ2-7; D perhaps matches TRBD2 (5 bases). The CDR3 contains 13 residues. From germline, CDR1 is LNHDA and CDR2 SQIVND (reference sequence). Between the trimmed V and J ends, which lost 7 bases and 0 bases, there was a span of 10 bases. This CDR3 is CASTPGSSYEQYF. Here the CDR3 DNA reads TGTGCCAGTACTCCGGGAAGCTCCTACGAGCAGTACTTC. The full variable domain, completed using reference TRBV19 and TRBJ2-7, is DGGITQSPKYLFRKEGQNVTLSCEQNLNHDAMYWYRQDPGQGLRLIYYSQIVNDFQKGDIAEGYSVSREKKESFPLTVTSAQKNPTAFYLCASTPGSSYEQYFGPGTRLTVT.

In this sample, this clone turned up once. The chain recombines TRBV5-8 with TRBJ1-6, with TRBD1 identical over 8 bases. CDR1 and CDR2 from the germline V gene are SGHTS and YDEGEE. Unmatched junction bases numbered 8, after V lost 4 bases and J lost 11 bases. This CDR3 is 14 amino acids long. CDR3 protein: CASSDRGYRTPLHF. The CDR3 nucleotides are TGTGCCAGCAGCGACAGGGGTTATAGGACACCCCTCCACTTT.

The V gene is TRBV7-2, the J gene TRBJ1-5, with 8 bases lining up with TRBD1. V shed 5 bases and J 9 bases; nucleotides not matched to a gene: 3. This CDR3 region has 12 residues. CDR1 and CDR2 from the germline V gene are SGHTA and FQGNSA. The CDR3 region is CASSPDRVPQHF. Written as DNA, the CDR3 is TGTGCCAGCAGCCCGGACAGGGTGCCCCAGCATTTT.

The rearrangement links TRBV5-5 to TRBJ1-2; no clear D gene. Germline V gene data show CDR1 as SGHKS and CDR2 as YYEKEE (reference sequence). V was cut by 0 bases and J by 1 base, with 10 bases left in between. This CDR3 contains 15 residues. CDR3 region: CASSLGSMNNYGYTF. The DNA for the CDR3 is TGTGCCAGCAGCTTGGGTAGTATGAATAACTATGGCTACACCTTC.